This T cell receptor (beta chain) comes out of a study of blood T cell repertoires in COVID-19. This CDR3 is built from 13 residues. Germline V gives CDR1 MNHEY, CDR2 SVGAGI. The V gene lost 6 bases and the J gene lost 1 base, with 9 bases spanning the gap. Method: immunoSEQ multiplex PCR; TCRdb's copy keeps in-frame clones and lacks some. Of 100,000 to 150,000 clones listed, approximately 85% are singletons. This chain connects TRBV6-5 to TRBJ1-1; tentative D call: TRBD1 (6 bases). The source is a woman of 80 years or more with acute or convalescent COVID-19. Material: peripheral blood. The CDR3 region is CASSETGNTEAFF. The CDR3 DNA reads as TGTGCCAGCAGCGAGACAGGGAACACTGAAGCTTTCTTT.